This paragraph reports one T cell receptor (beta chain). The data originate from a study of glioma-infiltrating T cells after dendritic cell vaccination. Unmatched junction bases numbered 6, after V lost 6 bases and J lost 6 bases. The CDR3 has 13 residues. In germline, CDR1 is MDHEN, CDR2 SYDVKM. The PCR used 60 V beta and 13 J beta primers. Assay used: immunoSEQ multiplex PCR; TCRdb lists only in-frame clones, some missing. The sample holds roughly 100,000 clones; roughly 79% are singletons and the top ten take 12%. This sequence originates from a human donor with glioblastoma. The chain links TRBV28 to TRBJ1-1, with TRBD1 matching 8 bases. Sequenced here: blood, sampled before dendritic cell vaccination. The CDR3 DNA reads TGTGCCAGCAGGACGACAGGGGTGGCTGAAGCTTTCTTT. Translated: CASRTTGVAEAFF.